The next 8 T cell receptor beta chains were all read from a single sample in a study of blood T cell repertoires in COVID-19. Sequencing used immunoSEQ multiplex PCR; TCRdb keeps in-frame clones, though not all of them. The sample holds over 150,000 clones, about 90% seen once. Material: peripheral blood. These receptors were collected from a man in his forties or fifties with acute or convalescent COVID-19.

The table lists this clone with a few counts. The chain combines TRBV24-1 with TRBJ1-2; 7 positions agree with TRBD1. This CDR3 comprises 14 residues. Germline V CDR1 and CDR2: KGHDR, SFDVKD. The V and J ends lost 4 bases and 7 bases, in that order; junction bases with no gene match: 8. The chain's CDR3 is CATSETRDSRGYTF. The CDR3 bases are TGTGCCACCAGTGAAACCCGGGACAGCCGTGGCTACACCTTC.

The chain combines TRBV3-1 (or the pseudogene TRBV3-2) with TRBJ1-2; a possible D gene is TRBD1 (5 bases). V was trimmed by 4 bases and J by 4 bases, leaving 19 bases between them. The CDR3 runs to 16 residues. From germline, CDR1 is LGHDT and CDR2 YNNKEL (reference sequence). The CDR3 nucleotides are TGTGCCAGCAGCCCAACTAAGAGGGCGGGACTCTATGGCTACACCTTC. Its protein product is CASSPTKRAGLYGYTF.

The J gene is TRBJ2-7, the V gene TRBV27; 8 nucleotides line up with TRBD1. This CDR3 comprises 14 residues. Germline CDR1 and CDR2: MNHEY and SMNVEV (reference sequence). V trimming: 6 bases; J trimming: 1 base; junction bases outside the gene matches: 5. DNA for the CDR3: TGTGCCAGCAGACCAACAGGGGGGTCCTACGAGCAGTACGTC. It encodes CASRPTGGSYEQYV.

The chain employs TRBV30 and TRBJ2-6, with D uncertain. V lost 0 bases and J lost 2, with 5 bases in between. CDR1 and CDR2 from the germline V gene are GTSNPN and SVGIG (reference sequence). The CDR3 contains 14 residues. The DNA of the CDR3 is TGTGCCTGGAGTGTATTTACTGGGGCCAACGTCCTGACTTTC. Translated: CAWSVFTGANVLTF.

This chain uses TRBV28 with TRBJ2-7, with 9 nucleotides matching TRBD1. Germline CDR1 is MDHEN and CDR2 is SYDVKM. This CDR3 is 14 amino acids long. J gave up 6 bases and V 3 bases, and 6 bases lay outside the gene matches. CDR3 in DNA: TGTGCCAGCAGTTTTGGGACAGGGAGTCTCGAGCAGTACTTC. Encoded protein: CASSFGTGSLEQYF.

This sequence joins TRBV5-6 and TRBJ1-2; maybe TRBD1 (5 bases). The germline V and J ends were trimmed by 1 base and 5 bases, with 15 bases remaining between them. This CDR3 has 15 residues. Looked up from germline, CDR1 is SGHDT and CDR2 is YYEEEE. CDR3 sequence (DNA): TGTGCCAGCAGCTTGCAAGGGGCAGGGTGGTATGGCTACACCTTC. Protein: CASSLQGAGWYGYTF.

The chain combines TRBV28 with TRBJ1-1, with D perhaps TRBD1 (6 bases). Germline V lookup: CDR1 MDHEN, CDR2 SYDVKM. Trimming removed 7 bases at V and 0 bases at J, with 12 bases between. CDR3 length equals 14 residues. Here the CDR3 reads CASNSQGLNTEAFF. The CDR3 nucleotides read TGTGCCAGCAACTCACAGGGCTTGAACACTGAAGCTTTCTTT.

This clone was picked up a small number of times. The rearrangement links TRBV5-1 to TRBJ1-1, with 7 nucleotides matching TRBD1. CDR3 length: 15 amino acids. The trim removed 8 bases at V and 6 bases at J, leaving 16 bases unmatched. Germline assignment: CDR1 SGHRS and CDR2 YFSETQ. Written as DNA, the CDR3 is TGCGCCAGTATGAAAGGACAGGTCGATGGGGCTGAAGCTTTCTTT. Amino acid sequence: CASMKGQVDGAEAFF.